Listed here are 28 T cell receptor beta chains from one sample, sequenced in a study of cytomegalovirus exposure and HLA in healthy donors (dated by TCRdb to the late 2010s). Library preparation used the immunoSEQ multiplex PCR assay. The multiplex PCR relied on a mix of 60 forward primers for TCR Vbeta segments and 13 reverse primers for TCR Jbeta segments. Not all clones reach the TCRdb copy of this immuneACCESS table, which keeps in-frame sequences only. Checked studies attribute under half of the gap to unresolved V genes and leave the rest unexplained. Within this sample are about 120,000 clones, with more than 65% of them counted one time only. 4.5% to 6% of the sample is held by the ten biggest clonotypes. Specimen: PBMCs. These receptors originate from a man aged 18 to 35 in good health and CMV-seropositive.

This clone was counted a few times. The genes are TRBV19 and TRBJ1-6; 9 nucleotides align to TRBD1. The CDR3 sequence is 13 residues long. The germline CDR1 and CDR2 sequences are LNHDA and SQIVND (reference sequence). Germline trimming cut 10 bases from V and 10 bases from J; bases unmatched to any gene: 8. CDR3 sequence: CATSGQGRSPLHF. The CDR3 DNA reads TGTGCCACCTCCGGACAGGGGAGGTCACCCCTCCACTTT.

The CDR3 sequence: CASSNEGQGAYTEAFF. CDR3 sequence (DNA): TGTGCCAGCAGCAACGAAGGACAGGGGGCCTACACTGAAGCTTTCTTT. J is TRBJ1-1 and V is TRBV7-8; 11 bases match TRBD1. Unmatched junction bases numbered 8, after V lost 5 bases and J lost 3 bases. Per the germline V gene, CDR1 is SGHVS and CDR2 is FQNEAQ. This CDR3 is built from 16 residues.

The chain recombines TRBV30 with TRBJ2-3, with 9 nucleotides matching TRBD2. CDR3 size: 16 residues. The germline CDR1 and CDR2 sequences are GTSNPN and SVGIG (reference sequence). J gave up 0 bases and V 0 bases, and 4 bases lay outside the gene matches. The DNA of the CDR3 is TGTGCCTGGAGTGTATGGCGGGAGGGAAGCACAGATACGCAGTATTTT. This translates into CAWSVWREGSTDTQYF.

A few counts support this clone. The CDR3 sequence: CASSEALLAGAGELFF. The DNA of the CDR3 is TGTGCCAGCAGTGAAGCTCTACTAGCTGGCGCCGGGGAGCTGTTTTTT. The chain links TRBV6-1 to TRBJ2-2; possibly TRBD2 for D (6 bases). From germline, CDR1 is MNHNS and CDR2 SASEGT. Deletions cut 0 bases from V and 6 bases from J, with 14 bases between. The CDR3 contains 16 residues.

The chain carries TRBV29-1 and TRBJ1-2; D ambiguous. CDR3 length equals 13 residues. V lost 0 bases to trimming and J lost 8 bases, with 13 bases between them. CDR1 and CDR2 (germline): SQVTM, ANQGSEA. CDR3 region: CSVEDPGVEGYTF. Written as DNA, the CDR3 is TGCAGCGTTGAAGATCCCGGGGTGGAGGGCTACACCTTC.

The table lists this clone with a few counts. The J gene is TRBJ1-5, the V gene TRBV7-9; D is perhaps TRBD1 (6 bases). This CDR3 comprises 15 residues. CDR1 is SEHNR, CDR2 FQNEAQ, per germline (reference sequence). The V end was cut by 1 base, the J end by 4 bases, with 11 bases between. Written as DNA, the CDR3 is TGTGCCAGCAGCTTAGGTGGCGACAGGAATCAGCCCCAGCATTTT. Translating gives CASSLGGDRNQPQHF.

V and J are TRBV6-5 and TRBJ1-5; 10 bases are shared with TRBD1. The ends lost 5 bases at V and 3 bases at J; junction bases unmatched: 4. The CDR3 loop spans 15 amino acids. Germline CDR1 reads MNHEY; CDR2 reads SVGAGI. CDR3 nucleotides: TGTGCCAGCAGTAGGACAGGGGGTATCAATCAGCCCCAGCATTTT. Its translation is CASSRTGGINQPQHF.

The V gene is TRBV9, the J gene TRBJ1-2; tentatively, D is TRBD1 (6 bases). This CDR3 is built from 16 residues. Germline values: CDR1 SGDLS, CDR2 YYNGEE. Between the trimmed V and J ends, which lost 4 bases and 6 bases, there was a span of 22 bases. CDR3 nucleotides: TGTGCCAGCAGCTCTACGGACAGACCCCTCAACCATGGCTACACCTTC. Its translation: CASSSTDRPLNHGYTF.

In its sample, this clone was seen a few times. Other DNA sequences in this sample translate to the same CDR3. The chain employs TRBV25-1 and TRBJ1-3; tentative D call: TRBD1 (5 bases). Germline CDR1 reads MGHDK; CDR2 reads SYGVNS. The CDR3 has 14 residues. With 4 bases removed from V and 0 bases from J, the gap between germline ends came to 7 bases. The CDR3 spells CASSGQGSGNTIYF. CDR3 bases: TGTGCCAGCAGTGGGCAGGGCTCTGGAAACACCATATATTTT.

This clone was observed a few times. The chain carries TRBV19 and TRBJ1-6; 9 bases are shared with TRBD1. This CDR3 contains 14 residues. Germline loops: CDR1 LNHDA, CDR2 SQIVND (reference sequence). The trim removed 6 bases at V and 6 bases at J, leaving 3 bases unmatched. CDR3 loop: CASRRDRVNSPLHF. The CDR3 region has the DNA TGTGCCAGTAGAAGGGACAGGGTTAATTCACCCCTCCACTTT.

The chain has TRBV19 and TRBJ2-3, with TRBD1 matching 7 bases. CDR3 length: 13 residues. Germline assignment: CDR1 LNHDA and CDR2 SQIVND (reference sequence). With 4 bases clipped from V and 5 bases from J, the junction kept 3 bases outside the gene matches. CDR3 loop: CASSRDSGDTQYF. CDR3 coding DNA: TGTGCCAGTAGTAGGGACAGTGGAGATACGCAGTATTTT.

The CDR3 region is CASSSGRTVPSAFF. DNA for the CDR3: TGTGCCAGCAGCTCGGGAAGGACAGTTCCCTCGGCTTTCTTT. J is TRBJ1-1 and V is TRBV5-5; D is perhaps TRBD1 (6 bases). Germline CDR1 and CDR2: SGHKS and YYEKEE (reference sequence). CDR3 length: 14 residues. V was pared by 3 bases and J by 11 bases, with 20 bases between.

This chain links TRBV9 with TRBJ2-1, with D possibly matching TRBD2 (5 bases). Trimming stripped 7 bases from V and 4 bases from J, with 12 bases between. The germline CDR1 and CDR2 sequences are SGDLS and YYNGEE. This CDR3 has 13 residues. The CDR3 loop reads CASGGPGYNEQFF. CDR3 nucleotide sequence: TGTGCCAGCGGAGGCCCGGGATACAATGAGCAGTTCTTC.

The chain is built from TRBV27 and TRBJ1-1; 7 nucleotides match TRBD1. Germline V lookup: CDR1 MNHEY, CDR2 SMNVEV (reference sequence). J was trimmed by 6 bases and V by 0 bases; bases with no gene match: 7. This CDR3 is 15 amino acids long. The CDR3 DNA is TGTGCCAGCAGTTTATCGTCAGGGGGGATTCCTGAAGCTTTCTTT. This sequence encodes CASSLSSGGIPEAFF.

This clone occurred a few times. The chain combines TRBV6-4 with TRBJ2-3; TRBD2 matches 9 bases. Germline CDR1 MRHNA, CDR2 SNTAGT. Trimming cost V 4 bases and J 11 bases; bases outside gene matches: 10. The length of the CDR3 is 14 residues. CDR3 DNA sequence: TGTGCCAGCAGTGCCCAGCGGGAGGCCCCTCGGCAGTATTTT. Encoded protein: CASSAQREAPRQYF.

The chain joins TRBV7-3 to TRBJ1-1; a weak D match, TRBD1 (5 bases). The CDR3 length is 12 residues. Germline V gene data show CDR1 as SGHTA and CDR2 as FQGTGA. V was shortened by 4 bases and J by 7 bases, with 10 bases between the two germline ends. CDR3 loop: CASSWNGGEAFF. CDR3 in DNA: TGTGCCAGCAGCTGGAACGGGGGTGAAGCTTTCTTT.

This chain connects TRBV23-1 to TRBJ2-7, with 7 bases fitting TRBD1. Being an ORF, TRBV23-1 has a function that is uncertain. Trimming at V came to 2 bases and at J to 5 bases, leaving 12 bases not matched to a gene. CDR3 length equals 16 residues. DNA of the CDR3: TGCGCCAGCAGTCAACCCCCCCGGCAGGGGGTGGACGAGCAGTACTTC. Amino acid sequence: CASSQPPRQGVDEQYF.

The table lists this clone with a few counts. The V call is TRBV5-1, the J call TRBJ2-7; 7 bases align to TRBD1. V trimming: 0 bases; J trimming: 5 bases; junction bases outside the gene matches: 5. This CDR3 has 14 amino acids. CDR1 and CDR2 (germline): SGHRS, YFSETQ. CDR3 DNA: TGCGCCAGCAGCTTGGCACAGGGGACCCACGAGCAGTACTTC. It is translated as CASSLAQGTHEQYF.

This clone was found a few times. The chain has TRBV5-1 and TRBJ1-2; 9 nucleotides align to TRBD1. Germline V lookup: CDR1 SGHRS, CDR2 YFSETQ. J gave up 5 bases and V 5 bases, and 13 bases lay outside the gene matches. The CDR3 contains 16 residues. CDR3: CASSPPLTGTGYGYTF. The CDR3 DNA sequence: TGCGCCAGCAGTCCTCCACTGACCGGGACAGGGTATGGCTACACCTTC.

This chain joins TRBV29-1 and TRBJ1-2, with a weak D call TRBD1 (5 bases). The V and J ends lost 7 bases and 6 bases respectively, with 15 bases between them. The CDR3 covers 12 residues. Germline CDR1 is SQVTM and CDR2 is ANQGSEA. The CDR3 is CSDRGWGDGYTF. CDR3 nucleotide sequence: TGCAGCGACCGTGGTTGGGGGGATGGCTACACCTTC.

This sequence joins TRBV7-9 and TRBJ1-1, with 8 positions matching TRBD1. The CDR3 spans 14 residues. Germline V gene data show CDR1 as SEHNR and CDR2 as FQNEAQ (reference sequence). The V and J ends lost 7 bases and 1 base, in that order; junction bases with no gene match: 5. The CDR3 reads CASTRTGTNTEAFF. As DNA, the CDR3 is TGTGCCAGCACCCGGACAGGGACGAACACTGAAGCTTTCTTT.

Written as DNA, the CDR3 is TGTGCCAGCAGTTTAACAGGGGGCGGGGGCACTGAAGCTTTCTTT. Its translation: CASSLTGGGGTEAFF. This sequence joins TRBV27 and TRBJ1-1; 9 bases map to TRBD1. CDR3 size: 15 residues. Unmatched junction bases numbered 5, after V lost 2 bases and J lost 4 bases. Germline V gene sequence: CDR1 MNHEY, CDR2 SMNVEV (reference sequence).

With regard to this clone: At one of its ends the junction is not consistent with the germline gene, which may arise from a read error. J is TRBJ2-7 and V is TRBV29-1; 8 bases match TRBD1. Germline-derived CDR1 and CDR2 are SQVTM and ANQGSEA. The CDR3 runs 15 residues. Here the CDR3 reads CSVVTAGGYSLERYF. In DNA form, the CDR3 reads TGCAGCGTTGTAACGGCAGGGGGCTATTCCCTTGAGCGGTACTTC.

V usage is TRBV27 and J usage is TRBJ2-3, with D possibly being TRBD1 (6 bases). The V end was cut by 5 bases, the J end by 0 bases, with 21 bases between. The V gene's germline CDR1 is MNHEY and CDR2 SMNVEV (reference sequence). This CDR3 contains 18 residues. In DNA form, the CDR3 reads TGTGCCAGCAGTCCGAACCCAGGGGCCAGCGTTAGCACAGATACGCAGTATTTT. Translated: CASSPNPGASVSTDTQYF.

The CDR3 sequence: CSVEERRQYF. The CDR3 region has the DNA TGCAGCGTTGAAGAGAGGAGGCAGTACTTC. The chain uses TRBV29-1 and TRBJ2-7; D is unresolved. Trimming cost V 0 bases and J 9 bases, with 6 bases left between them. The CDR3 runs to 10 residues. CDR1 is SQVTM and CDR2 is ANQGSEA in the germline V gene.

The chain links TRBV5-4 to TRBJ2-1; 7 bases fit TRBD2. Trimming cost V 4 bases and J 8 bases; bases outside gene matches: 12. Germline V gene lookup returns CDR1 SGHNT and CDR2 YYREEE (reference sequence). The CDR3 is made up of 15 amino acids. The DNA for the CDR3 is TGTGCCAGCAGCGTACCTAGCGGACCCACGGATGAGCAGTTCTTC. Its translation is CASSVPSGPTDEQFF.

This clone was seen more than once but under ten times. The CDR3 DNA sequence: TGTGCCAGCAGTTACAAGCGGGGGCGGACAGATACGCAGTATTTT. Translated, it gives CASSYKRGRTDTQYF. The chain recombines TRBV6-5 with TRBJ2-3, with 8 bases fitting TRBD2. Germline CDR1 and CDR2: MNHEY and SVGAGI. The CDR3 covers 15 residues. Trimming took 2 bases from V and 3 from J; bases not matched to a gene: 4.

The CDR3 protein is CAISGTGTSGPYAYEQFF. CDR3 sequence (DNA): TGTGCCATCAGTGGGACCGGGACTAGCGGGCCTTATGCCTATGAGCAGTTCTTC. V gene TRBV10-3 combines with J gene TRBJ2-1; 12 bases are a match to TRBD2. V gave up 4 bases and J gave up 8 bases; unmatched junction bases: 15. The CDR3 length is 18 residues. Germline CDR1 ENHRY, CDR2 SYGVKD.